This T cell receptor beta chain was captured in a study of blood T cell repertoires in COVID-19. The wider study: Samples came from the United States, Italy and Spain, spanning acute and convalescent COVID-19. T cells, B-cell-depleted T cells, or PBMCs supplied cDNA or gDNA.

The data were produced by immunoSEQ multiplex PCR, yet TCRdb's version contains in-frame clones alone and is incomplete. The data show some 250,000 clones, 70% to 90% seen once. The CDR3 contains 15 residues. CDR1 SGHDT and CDR2 YYEEEE come from the germline V gene. V shed 4 bases, J shed 5 bases, and the junction held 11 bases outside the gene matches. The V call is TRBV5-6, the J call TRBJ1-2, with 7 positions matching TRBD1. The source material was PBMCs or T cells enriched from blood (not recorded which). This sequence was found in a woman in her fifties or sixties who had recovered from COVID-19. In nucleotides, the CDR3 is TGTGCCAGCAGCCAGGGGGGTAGGAACTTATATGGCTACACCTTC. Translation gives CASSQGGRNLYGYTF.